Listed below are T cell receptor beta chains from one sample, sequenced in a study of shared clonotypes between healthy human individuals. The data were produced by immunoSEQ multiplex PCR, yet TCRdb's version contains in-frame clones alone and is incomplete. The top ten hold around 13% of the sample, which has about 480,000 clones, roughly 85% seen once. Sequencing was carried out using PBMCs. The receptors come from a woman between 35 and 50 years old in good health. Some clones in this sample may be carry-over from other donors' samples. Each CDR3 is given with its conserved first and last residue. A D gene is named only where the DNA matches it firmly. Expanded clones are given a class, and other clones once, few, many or no size at all.

J gene: TRBJ2-5
V gene: TRBV27
D gene: NA
clone size: NA
CDR3 protein: CATIDHETQYF
CDR3 DNA: TGTGCCACCATCGACCACGAGACCCAGTACTTC

J gene: TRBJ2-2
V gene: TRBV11-2
D gene: NA
clone size: NA
CDR3 protein: CASSLGDTGELFF
CDR3 DNA: TGTGCCAGCAGCTTAGGCGACACCGGGGAGCTGTTTTTT

J gene: TRBJ1-4
V gene: TRBV4-1
D gene: NA
clone size: NA
CDR3 protein: CASAVLPGEKLFF
CDR3 DNA: TGCGCCAGCGCCGTTCTCCCCGGGGAAAAACTGTTTTTT

J gene: TRBJ2-7
V gene: TRBV5-1
D gene: TRBD1
clone size: NA
CDR3 protein: CASRRLQGESYEQYF
CDR3 DNA: TGCGCCAGCAGGCGGCTCCAGGGGGAATCCTACGAGCAGTACTTC

J gene: TRBJ2-2
V gene: TRBV5-1
D gene: TRBD1
clone size: NA
CDR3 protein: CASSLWGQGADRSGELFF
CDR3 DNA: TGCGCCAGCAGCTTGTGGGGACAGGGGGCAGACAGATCCGGGGAGCTGTTTTTT

J gene: TRBJ1-3
V gene: TRBV18
D gene: NA
clone size: once
CDR3 protein: CASSRDTHRSGNTIYF
CDR3 DNA: TGTGCCAGCTCACGGGACACGCACCGCTCTGGAAACACCATATATTTT

J gene: TRBJ2-1
V gene: TRBV7-3
D gene: NA
clone size: NA
CDR3 protein: CASSLPRGAYNEQFF
CDR3 DNA: TGTGCCAGCAGCCTCCCCCGGGGAGCTTACAATGAGCAGTTCTTC

J gene: TRBJ2-5
V gene: TRBV9
D gene: NA
clone size: few
CDR3 protein: CASSVDWRKTQYF
CDR3 DNA: TGTGCCAGCAGCGTAGATTGGAGGAAGACCCAGTACTTC

J gene: TRBJ2-5
V gene: TRBV28
D gene: NA
clone size: NA
CDR3 protein: CASSSPGDISGETQYF
CDR3 DNA: TGTGCCAGCAGTTCCCCAGGTGACATTTCTGGGGAGACCCAGTACTTC

J gene: TRBJ1-2
V gene: TRBV2
D gene: TRBD1
clone size: NA
CDR3 protein: CASRAGTGGLGYGYTF
CDR3 DNA: TGTGCCAGCAGAGCCGGGACAGGGGGCTTGGGCTATGGCTACACCTTC

J gene: TRBJ1-2
V gene: TRBV28
D gene: NA
clone size: medium-sized
CDR3 protein: CASTLTHLNYGYTF
CDR3 DNA: TGTGCCAGCACCTTGACACATCTTAACTATGGCTACACCTTC

J gene: TRBJ1-2
V gene: TRBV6-5
D gene: NA
clone size: NA
CDR3 protein: CASSYVGGGYTF
CDR3 DNA: TGTGCCAGCAGTTACGTTGGGGGAGGCTACACCTTC

J gene: TRBJ1-1
V gene: TRBV10-3
D gene: TRBD1
clone size: NA
CDR3 protein: CAISTGQGYTEAFF
CDR3 DNA: TGTGCCATCAGTACGGGACAGGGATACACTGAAGCTTTCTTT

J gene: TRBJ1-1
V gene: TRBV28
D gene: TRBD1
clone size: NA
CDR3 protein: CASSLDNRGRGEAFF
CDR3 DNA: TGTGCCAGCAGTTTGGACAACAGGGGGCGGGGTGAAGCTTTCTTT

J gene: TRBJ2-2
V gene: TRBV28
D gene: TRBD2
clone size: many
CDR3 protein: CASVSLAGGTGELFF
CDR3 DNA: TGTGCCAGCGTATCCCTAGCGGGAGGAACCGGGGAGCTGTTTTTT

J gene: TRBJ1-1
V gene: TRBV7-9
D gene: NA
clone size: NA
CDR3 protein: CASSLAGETEAFF
CDR3 DNA: TGTGCCAGCAGCTTAGCGGGAGAAACTGAAGCTTTCTTT

J gene: TRBJ2-7
V gene: TRBV5-4
D gene: NA
clone size: NA
CDR3 protein: CASSLRRGYSYEQYF
CDR3 DNA: TGTGCCAGCAGTTTGCGGCGAGGGTACTCCTACGAGCAGTACTTC

J gene: TRBJ1-1
V gene: TRBV18
D gene: NA
clone size: NA
CDR3 protein: CASSWDAMNTEAFF
CDR3 DNA: TGTGCCAGCTCCTGGGACGCGATGAACACTGAAGCTTTCTTT

J gene: TRBJ1-2
V gene: TRBV6-5
D gene: TRBD1
clone size: NA
CDR3 protein: CASSPDRAFYGYTF
CDR3 DNA: TGTGCCAGCAGTCCCGACAGGGCATTCTATGGCTACACCTTC

J gene: TRBJ1-2
V gene: TRBV5-3
D gene: NA
clone size: once
CDR3 protein: CASSLPESYGYTF
CDR3 DNA: TGTGCCAGCAGCCTGCCGGAGTCCTATGGCTACACCTTC

J gene: TRBJ2-1
V gene: TRBV4-1
D gene: NA
clone size: NA
CDR3 protein: CASSQGGNEQFF
CDR3 DNA: TGCGCCAGCAGCCAAGGGGGGAATGAGCAGTTCTTC

J gene: TRBJ2-7
V gene: TRBV18
D gene: TRBD1
clone size: NA
CDR3 protein: CASSPLHPISGTGLPYEQYF
CDR3 DNA: TGTGCCAGCTCACCCCTTCACCCAATTTCCGGGACAGGGCTCCCCTACGAGCAGTACTTC

J gene: TRBJ2-5
V gene: TRBV7-7
D gene: NA
clone size: NA
CDR3 protein: CASSLGGRETQYF
CDR3 DNA: TGTGCTAGCAGCTTAGGGGGGAGAGAGACCCAGTACTTC

J gene: TRBJ1-2
V gene: TRBV5-6
D gene: TRBD1
clone size: NA
CDR3 protein: CASSRLGGGDYGYTF
CDR3 DNA: TGTGCCAGCAGTCGACTTGGAGGGGGCGACTATGGCTACACCTTC

J gene: TRBJ2-1
V gene: TRBV15
D gene: NA
clone size: NA
CDR3 protein: CATSRDGGSSYNEQFF
CDR3 DNA: TGTGCCACCAGCAGAGATGGGGGTAGCTCCTACAATGAGCAGTTCTTC

J gene: TRBJ1-1
V gene: TRBV5-6
D gene: NA
clone size: NA
CDR3 protein: CASSLMGVGNTEAFF
CDR3 DNA: TGTGCCAGCAGCTTGATGGGGGTTGGGAACACTGAAGCTTTCTTT

J gene: TRBJ2-2
V gene: TRBV13
D gene: TRBD2
clone size: NA
CDR3 protein: CASSVGPSGVTGELFF
CDR3 DNA: TGTGCCAGCAGCGTTGGGCCTAGCGGAGTAACCGGGGAGCTGTTTTTT

J gene: TRBJ2-1
V gene: TRBV5-4
D gene: NA
clone size: NA
CDR3 protein: CASSLVREHNEQFF
CDR3 DNA: TGTGCCAGCAGCTTGGTTCGAGAGCACAATGAGCAGTTCTTC

J gene: TRBJ2-6
V gene: TRBV9
D gene: TRBD2
clone size: few
CDR3 protein: CASRGGLAGVGANVLTF
CDR3 DNA: TGTGCCAGCAGAGGAGGACTAGCGGGAGTTGGGGCCAACGTCCTGACTTTC

J gene: TRBJ1-2
V gene: TRBV28
D gene: NA
clone size: many
CDR3 protein: CASRDDTHPNYGYTF
CDR3 DNA: TGTGCCAGCAGGGACGATACACACCCTAACTATGGCTACACCTTC

J gene: TRBJ2-1
V gene: TRBV5-4
D gene: TRBD2
clone size: NA
CDR3 protein: CASSLGLAVNNEQFF
CDR3 DNA: TGTGCCAGCAGCTTGGGACTAGCGGTAAACAATGAGCAGTTCTTC

J gene: TRBJ2-2
V gene: TRBV18
D gene: TRBD2
clone size: NA
CDR3 protein: CASSPGLAGANTGELFF
CDR3 DNA: TGTGCCAGCTCACCCGGACTAGCGGGAGCAAACACCGGGGAGCTGTTTTTT

J gene: TRBJ2-3
V gene: TRBV6-6
D gene: NA
clone size: few
CDR3 protein: CASSYRLATDTQYF
CDR3 DNA: TGTGCCAGCAGTTACCGACTTGCCACAGATACGCAGTATTTT

J gene: TRBJ2-5
V gene: TRBV5-1
D gene: TRBD1
clone size: many
CDR3 protein: CASSPGEGGWETQYF
CDR3 DNA: TGCGCCAGCAGCCCAGGCGAAGGGGGCTGGGAGACCCAGTACTTC

J gene: TRBJ2-7
V gene: TRBV19
D gene: NA
clone size: once
CDR3 protein: CASSMGTGPLLGEQYF
CDR3 DNA: TGTGCCAGTAGTATGGGAACGGGGCCCCTCCTGGGGGAGCAGTACTTC

J gene: TRBJ2-7
V gene: TRBV7-9
D gene: NA
clone size: NA
CDR3 protein: CASGGSSPYEQYF
CDR3 DNA: TGTGCCAGCGGTGGGAGCAGCCCCTACGAGCAGTACTTC

J gene: TRBJ2-2
V gene: TRBV10-3
D gene: NA
clone size: NA
CDR3 protein: CAITGNTGELFF
CDR3 DNA: TGTGCCATCACAGGGAACACCGGGGAGCTGTTTTTT

J gene: TRBJ2-3
V gene: TRBV5-4
D gene: TRBD2
clone size: NA
CDR3 protein: CASSRLAGVSDTQYF
CDR3 DNA: TGTGCCAGCAGCAGACTAGCGGGAGTCTCAGATACGCAGTATTTT

J gene: TRBJ2-1
V gene: TRBV4-1
D gene: NA
clone size: NA
CDR3 protein: CASSQGWARSYNEQFF
CDR3 DNA: TGCGCCAGCAGCCAGGGATGGGCGCGCTCCTACAATGAGCAGTTCTTC

J gene: TRBJ2-1
V gene: TRBV30
D gene: NA
clone size: few
CDR3 protein: CAWSSLRGPRYNEQFF
CDR3 DNA: TGTGCCTGGAGTTCCTTAAGGGGTCCAAGGTACAATGAGCAGTTCTTC

J gene: TRBJ2-5
V gene: TRBV19
D gene: NA
clone size: NA
CDR3 protein: CASSTQIEGTQYF
CDR3 DNA: TGTGCCAGTAGTACCCAGATCGAGGGAACCCAGTACTTC

J gene: TRBJ1-4
V gene: TRBV19
D gene: NA
clone size: NA
CDR3 protein: CASSSPKGSNEKLFF
CDR3 DNA: TGTGCCAGTAGTTCGCCAAAGGGTTCTAATGAAAAACTGTTTTTT

J gene: TRBJ2-7
V gene: TRBV7-7
D gene: TRBD2
clone size: few
CDR3 protein: CASSLGPGGKQYF
CDR3 DNA: TGTGCTAGCAGCTTAGGGCCCGGGGGGAAACAGTACTTC

J gene: TRBJ2-7
V gene: TRBV18
D gene: TRBD2
clone size: few
CDR3 protein: CASSPLGLAGGPTEQYF
CDR3 DNA: TGTGCCAGCTCACCGCTGGGACTAGCGGGAGGGCCCACCGAGCAGTACTTC

J gene: TRBJ2-1
V gene: TRBV10-3
D gene: NA
clone size: NA
CDR3 protein: CAIRGGERYNEQFF
CDR3 DNA: TGTGCCATCCGAGGGGGGGAGCGCTACAATGAGCAGTTCTTC

J gene: TRBJ2-7
V gene: TRBV29-1
D gene: TRBD2
clone size: NA
CDR3 protein: CSVASGRVRYEQYF
CDR3 DNA: TGCAGCGTCGCCAGCGGGAGGGTGCGCTACGAGCAGTACTTC